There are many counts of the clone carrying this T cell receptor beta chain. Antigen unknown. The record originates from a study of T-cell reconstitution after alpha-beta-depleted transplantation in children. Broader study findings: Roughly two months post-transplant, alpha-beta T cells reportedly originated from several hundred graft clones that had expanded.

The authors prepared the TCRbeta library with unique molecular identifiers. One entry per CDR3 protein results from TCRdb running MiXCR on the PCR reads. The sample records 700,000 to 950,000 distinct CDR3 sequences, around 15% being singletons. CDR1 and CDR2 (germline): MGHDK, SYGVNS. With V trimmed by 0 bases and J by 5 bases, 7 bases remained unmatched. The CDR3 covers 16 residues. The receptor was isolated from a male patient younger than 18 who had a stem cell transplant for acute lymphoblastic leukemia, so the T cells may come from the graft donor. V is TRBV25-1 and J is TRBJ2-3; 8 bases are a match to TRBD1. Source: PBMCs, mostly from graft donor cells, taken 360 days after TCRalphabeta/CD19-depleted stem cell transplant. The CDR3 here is CASSEYRGRGQDTQYF. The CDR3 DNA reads TGTGCCAGCAGTGAATATAGGGGCAGGGGGCAAGATACGCAGTATTTT.